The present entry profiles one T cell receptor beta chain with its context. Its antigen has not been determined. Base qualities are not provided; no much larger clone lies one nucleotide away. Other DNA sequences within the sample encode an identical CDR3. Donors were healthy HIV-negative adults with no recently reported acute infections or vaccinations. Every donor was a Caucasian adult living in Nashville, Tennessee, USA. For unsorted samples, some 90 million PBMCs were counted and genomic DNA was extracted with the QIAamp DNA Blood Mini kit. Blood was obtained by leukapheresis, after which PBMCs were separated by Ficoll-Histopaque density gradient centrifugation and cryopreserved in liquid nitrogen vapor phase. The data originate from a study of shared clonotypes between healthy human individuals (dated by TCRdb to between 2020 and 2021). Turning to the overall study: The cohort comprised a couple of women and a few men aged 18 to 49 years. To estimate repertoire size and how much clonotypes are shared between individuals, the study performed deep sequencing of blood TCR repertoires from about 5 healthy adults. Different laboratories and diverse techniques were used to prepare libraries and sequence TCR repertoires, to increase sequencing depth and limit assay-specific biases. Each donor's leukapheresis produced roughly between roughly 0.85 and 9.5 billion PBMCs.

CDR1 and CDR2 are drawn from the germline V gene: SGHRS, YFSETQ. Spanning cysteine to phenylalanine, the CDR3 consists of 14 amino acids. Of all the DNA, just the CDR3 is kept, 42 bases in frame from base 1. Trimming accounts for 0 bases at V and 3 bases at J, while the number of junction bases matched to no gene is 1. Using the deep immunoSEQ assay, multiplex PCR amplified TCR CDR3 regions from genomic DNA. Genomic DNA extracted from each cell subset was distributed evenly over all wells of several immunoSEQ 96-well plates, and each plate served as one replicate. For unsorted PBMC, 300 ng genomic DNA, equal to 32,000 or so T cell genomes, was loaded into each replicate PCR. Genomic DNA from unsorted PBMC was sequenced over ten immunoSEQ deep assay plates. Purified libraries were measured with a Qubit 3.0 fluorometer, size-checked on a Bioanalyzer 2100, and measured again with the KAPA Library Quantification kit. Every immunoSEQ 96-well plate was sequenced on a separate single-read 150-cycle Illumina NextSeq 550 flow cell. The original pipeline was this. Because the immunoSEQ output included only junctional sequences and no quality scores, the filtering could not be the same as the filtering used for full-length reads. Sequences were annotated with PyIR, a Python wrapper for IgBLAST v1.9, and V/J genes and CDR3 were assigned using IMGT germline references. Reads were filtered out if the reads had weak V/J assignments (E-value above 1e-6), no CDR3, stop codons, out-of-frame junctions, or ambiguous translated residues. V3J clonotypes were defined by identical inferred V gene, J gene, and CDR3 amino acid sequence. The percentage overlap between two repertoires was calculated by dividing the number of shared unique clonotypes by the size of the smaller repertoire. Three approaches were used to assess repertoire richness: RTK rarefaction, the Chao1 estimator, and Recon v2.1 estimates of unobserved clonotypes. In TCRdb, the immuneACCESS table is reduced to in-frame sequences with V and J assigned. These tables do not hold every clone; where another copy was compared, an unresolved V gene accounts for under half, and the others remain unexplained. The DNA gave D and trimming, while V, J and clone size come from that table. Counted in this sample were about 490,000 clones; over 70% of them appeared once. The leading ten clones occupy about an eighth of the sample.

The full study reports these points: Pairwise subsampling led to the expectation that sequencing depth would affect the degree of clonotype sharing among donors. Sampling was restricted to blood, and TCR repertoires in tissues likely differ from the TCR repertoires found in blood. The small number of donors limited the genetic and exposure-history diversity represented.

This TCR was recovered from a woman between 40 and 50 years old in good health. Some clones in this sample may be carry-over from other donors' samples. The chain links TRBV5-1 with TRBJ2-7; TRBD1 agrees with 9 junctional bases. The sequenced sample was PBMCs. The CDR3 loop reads CASSLEGQGYEQYF. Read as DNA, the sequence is TGCGCCAGCAGCTTGGAGGGACAGGGCTACGAGCAGTACTTC.